The T cell receptor beta chain under discussion was sequenced for a study of blood T cell repertoires in COVID-19. This CDR3 comprises 15 residues. The V end lost 1 base, the J end lost 7 bases, and 14 bases lay between the germline ends. Germline assignment: CDR1 SEHNR and CDR2 FQNEAQ (reference sequence). Method: immunoSEQ multiplex PCR; TCRdb's copy keeps in-frame clones and lacks some. The sample carries approximately 150,000 clones, approximately 83% recorded once. The sequencing sample was made of PBMCs or T cells enriched from blood (not recorded which). The rearrangement uses TRBV7-9 and TRBJ1-5; D is perhaps TRBD1 (5 bases). The clonotype was recovered from a man in his 70s who had been exposed to COVID-19. This CDR3 reads CASSLGFGAGQPQHF. The CDR3 DNA reads TGTGCCAGCAGCTTAGGGTTCGGGGCGGGGCAGCCCCAGCATTTT. The full variable domain, with the rest looked up from reference TRBV7-9 and TRBJ1-5, is DTGVSQNPRHKITKRGQNVTFRCDPISEHNRLYWYRQTLGQGPEFLTYFQNEAQLEKSRLLSDRFSAERPKGSFSTLEIQRTEQGDSAMYLCASSLGFGAGQPQHFGDGTRLSIL.